A selection of T cell receptor beta chains follows, all from one sample in a study of blood T cell repertoires in COVID-19. Some clones are missing from TCRdb's copy, which holds only in-frame ones; the method was immunoSEQ multiplex PCR. The sample includes around 310,000 clones, 88% of them seen just once. The specimen was peripheral blood. Receptor source: a woman between 45 and 60 years old with active or convalescent COVID-19. CDR3s include the opening cysteine and the closing phenylalanine or tryptophan. A D gene is named only where the DNA matches it firmly. Clone size is not always given. Where it is, it says once, few, many or a class for expanded clones.

d_gene	abundance	v_gene	j_gene	CDR3aa	CDR3nt
.	.	TRBV24-1	TRBJ2-7	CATSDLGSQGNYEQYF	TGTGCCACCAGTGATTTGGGGTCCCAGGGGAATTACGAGCAGTACTTC
TRBD1	.	TRBV2	TRBJ1-2	CASNEGAGNNNGYTF	TGTGCCAGCAACGAGGGGGCAGGCAATAATAATGGCTACACCTTC
.	.	TRBV28	TRBJ1-3	CASSLAGALSGNTIYF	TGTGCCAGCAGTTTGGCAGGGGCGCTCTCTGGAAACACCATATATTTT
.	.	TRBV29-1	TRBJ2-7	CSVERLRQNSYEQYF	TGCAGCGTTGAGAGGTTGAGACAGAACTCCTACGAGCAGTACTTC
.	.	TRBV19	TRBJ1-1	CASSIIVNTEAFF	TGTGCCAGTAGTATAATAGTGAACACTGAAGCTTTCTTT
TRBD1	.	TRBV19	TRBJ2-1	CASSPPIPDRDNEQFF	TGTGCCAGTAGTCCCCCTATTCCCGACAGGGACAATGAGCAGTTCTTC
.	once	TRBV9	TRBJ2-2	CASNPGAGELFF	TGTGCCAGCAACCCGGGAGCCGGGGAGCTGTTTTTT
.	.	TRBV10-3	TRBJ1-5	CAISEVKSSNQPQHF	TGTGCCATCAGTGAGGTTAAGAGCAGCAATCAGCCCCAGCATTTT
.	.	TRBV19	TRBJ2-3	CASSTFLQGYSVDTQYF	TGTGCCAGTAGTACCTTCTTGCAGGGGTATAGTGTGGATACGCAGTATTTT
.	.	TRBV4-3	TRBJ1-4	CASSQDGQKNEKLFF	TGCGCCAGCAGCCAAGATGGACAGAAAAATGAAAAACTGTTTTTT
TRBD1	.	TRBV28	TRBJ1-1	CASSLPDRVRAFF	TGTGCCAGCAGTTTACCCGACAGGGTTCGAGCTTTCTTT
TRBD1	.	TRBV5-4	TRBJ2-2	CASSLGQGITGELFF	TGTGCCAGCAGCCTGGGACAGGGCATCACCGGGGAGCTGTTTTTT
.	.	TRBV3-1/TRBV3-2	TRBJ1-1	CASSQDPLQWRNTEAFF	TGTGCCAGCAGCCAAGACCCTCTACAATGGAGGAACACTGAAGCTTTCTTT
TRBD1	.	TRBV18	TRBJ2-7	CASSPGTGTYEQYF	TGTGCCAGCTCGCCCGGGACAGGAACCTACGAGCAGTACTTC
TRBD2	.	TRBV19	TRBJ2-1	CATSRMGGLNEQFF	TGTGCCACCTCGCGGATGGGAGGGTTGAATGAGCAGTTCTTC
TRBD1	.	TRBV19	TRBJ1-5	CASSTGRGNQPQHF	TGTGCCAGTAGTACCGGCAGGGGGAATCAGCCCCAGCATTTT
.	.	TRBV7-2	TRBJ2-7	CASSSAGGKYEQYF	TGTGCCAGCAGCTCGGCAGGGGGGAAATACGAGCAGTACTTC
.	.	TRBV13	TRBJ2-4	CASCRAKNIQYF	TGTGCCAGTTGTCGAGCCAAAAACATTCAGTACTTC
TRBD1	.	TRBV7-9	TRBJ1-1	CASSGTGGTEAFF	TGTGCCAGCAGCGGTACAGGGGGCACTGAAGCTTTCTTT
.	once	TRBV4-2	TRBJ1-2	CASSQEKVPGNYGYTF	TGTGCCAGCAGCCAAGAGAAGGTCCCAGGGAACTATGGCTACACCTTC
TRBD2	.	TRBV15	TRBJ2-3	CATSSQSGGVTDTQYF	TGTGCCACCAGCAGCCAGAGCGGGGGGGTCACAGATACGCAGTATTTT
.	.	TRBV11-2	TRBJ2-1	CASSLLYPVGANEQFF	TGTGCCAGCAGCTTGTTGTATCCGGTGGGGGCCAATGAGCAGTTCTTC
.	.	TRBV4-1	TRBJ2-3	CASSQGTSTDTQYF	TGCGCCAGCAGCCAGGGGACTAGCACAGATACGCAGTATTTT
.	.	TRBV2	TRBJ2-6	CASSEERRSVIRSGANVLTF	TGTGCCAGCAGTGAAGAGCGGCGTAGCGTTATACGCTCTGGGGCCAACGTCCTGACTTTC